The clone carrying this T cell receptor beta chain was seen a few times. The antigen is not known. This sample stems from a study of T-cell memory formation after mild COVID-19. Study context: Across donors, TCR clusters were largely donor specific. Whole-study findings and limits: Nothing showed for sure that second-wave clones peaking on day 37 were SARS-CoV-2 specific. Clones contracting day 15 to 85 were balanced CD4/CD8; later expanders leaned CD4+.

V gave up 2 bases and J gave up 1 base, with 11 bases separating them. CDR1 is SGHAT and CDR2 is FQNNGV in the germline V gene. The CDR3 is 15 residues long. It was 5'RACE with constant-segment primers that produced the TCR alpha and TCR beta cDNA libraries, which carried sample barcodes and UMIs. TCRdb redid the calling of the 5' RACE reads with MiXCR, one entry per CDR3 protein. Of about 110,000 distinct CDR3 sequences in the sample, roughly a sixth were seen once. This sequence originates from a man aged 18-30 years who had mild COVID-19 (a few samples of this study predate the infection). Cell type and time point are not known. Sequenced sample: PBMCs or a T cell subset sorted from them (not recorded which). The chain carries TRBV11-2 and TRBJ1-1; the D gene is possibly TRBD1 (6 bases). This chain's CDR3 is CASSLRGGGNTEAFF. CDR3 bases: TGTGCCAGCAGCTTAAGGGGGGGCGGGAACACTGAAGCTTTCTTT.